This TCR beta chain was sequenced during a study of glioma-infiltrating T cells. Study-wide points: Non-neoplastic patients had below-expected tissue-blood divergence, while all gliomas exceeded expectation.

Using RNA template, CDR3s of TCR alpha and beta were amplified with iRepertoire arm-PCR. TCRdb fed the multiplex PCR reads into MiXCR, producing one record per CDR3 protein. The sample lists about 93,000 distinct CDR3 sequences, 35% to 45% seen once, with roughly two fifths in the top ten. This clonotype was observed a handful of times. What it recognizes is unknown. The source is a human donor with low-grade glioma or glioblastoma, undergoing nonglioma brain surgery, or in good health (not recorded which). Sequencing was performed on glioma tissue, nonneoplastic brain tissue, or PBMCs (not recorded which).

Written as DNA, the CDR3 is TGCGCCAGCGAAAGAGAAAGGGGAACGAACACCGGGGAGCTGTTTTTT. Encoded protein: CASERERGTNTGELFF. The chain couples TRBV5-1 to TRBJ2-2; maybe TRBD1 (5 bases). The V end was cut by 7 bases, the J end by 0 bases, with 16 bases between. Germline-derived CDR1 and CDR2 are SGHRS and YFSETQ. The CDR3 contains 16 residues.